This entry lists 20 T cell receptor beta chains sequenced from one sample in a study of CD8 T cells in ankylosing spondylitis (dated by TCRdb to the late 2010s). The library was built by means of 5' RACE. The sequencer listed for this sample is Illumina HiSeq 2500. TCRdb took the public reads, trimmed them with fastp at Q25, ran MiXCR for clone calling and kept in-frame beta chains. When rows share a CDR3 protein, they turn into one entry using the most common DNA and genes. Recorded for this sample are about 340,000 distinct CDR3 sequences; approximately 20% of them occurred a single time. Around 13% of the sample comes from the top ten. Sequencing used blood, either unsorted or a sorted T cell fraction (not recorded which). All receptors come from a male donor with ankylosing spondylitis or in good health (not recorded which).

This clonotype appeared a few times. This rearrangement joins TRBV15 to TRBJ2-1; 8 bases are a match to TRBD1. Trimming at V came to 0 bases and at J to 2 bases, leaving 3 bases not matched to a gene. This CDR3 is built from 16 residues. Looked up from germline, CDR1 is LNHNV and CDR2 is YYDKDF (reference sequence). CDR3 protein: CATSRDETGAYNEQFF. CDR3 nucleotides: TGTGCCACCAGCAGAGATGAGACAGGGGCCTACAATGAGCAGTTCTTC.

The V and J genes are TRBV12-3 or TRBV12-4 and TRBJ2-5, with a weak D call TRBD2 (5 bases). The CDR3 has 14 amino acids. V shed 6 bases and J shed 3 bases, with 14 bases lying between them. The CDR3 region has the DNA TGTGCCAGCAGCCTTATGAACGGGGAAGAGACCCAGTACTTC. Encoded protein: CASSLMNGEETQYF.

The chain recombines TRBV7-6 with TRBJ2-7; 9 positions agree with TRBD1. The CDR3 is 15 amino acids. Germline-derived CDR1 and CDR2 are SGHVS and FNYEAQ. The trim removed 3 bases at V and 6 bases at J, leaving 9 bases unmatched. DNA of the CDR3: TGTGCCAGCAGCTTCAGTCGGGACAGGGAGGCCGAGCAGTACTTC. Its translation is CASSFSRDREAEQYF.

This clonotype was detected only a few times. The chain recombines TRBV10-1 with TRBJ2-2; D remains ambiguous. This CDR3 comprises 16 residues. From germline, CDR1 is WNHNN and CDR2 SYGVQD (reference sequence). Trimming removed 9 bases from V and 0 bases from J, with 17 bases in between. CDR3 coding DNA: TGCGCCAGTCGCCCCCGAGGCGATGCGAACACCGGGGAGCTGTTTTTT. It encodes CASRPRGDANTGELFF.

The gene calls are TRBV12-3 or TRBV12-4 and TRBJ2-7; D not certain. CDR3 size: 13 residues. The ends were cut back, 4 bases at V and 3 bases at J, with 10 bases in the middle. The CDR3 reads CASSSTLYYEQYF. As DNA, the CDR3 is TGTGCCAGCAGTTCGACATTGTACTACGAGCAGTACTTC.

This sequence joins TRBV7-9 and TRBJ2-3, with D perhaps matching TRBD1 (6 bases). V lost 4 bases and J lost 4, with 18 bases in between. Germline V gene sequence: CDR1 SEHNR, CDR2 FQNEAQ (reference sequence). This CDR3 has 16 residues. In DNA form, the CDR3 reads TGTGCCAGCAGCTCAAATTTGTGGGGGCTGGCAGATACGCAGTATTTT. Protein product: CASSSNLWGLADTQYF. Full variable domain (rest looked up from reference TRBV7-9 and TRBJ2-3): DTGVSQNPRHKITKRGQNVTFRCDPISEHNRLYWYRQTLGQGPEFLTYFQNEAQLEKSRLLSDRFSAERPKGSFSTLEIQRTEQGDSAMYLCASSSNLWGLADTQYFGPGTRLTVL.

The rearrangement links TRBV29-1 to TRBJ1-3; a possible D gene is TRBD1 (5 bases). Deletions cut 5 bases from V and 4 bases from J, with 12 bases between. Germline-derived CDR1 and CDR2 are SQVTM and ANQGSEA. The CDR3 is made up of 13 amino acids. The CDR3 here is CSVTGQVGNTIYF. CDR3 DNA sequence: TGCAGCGTTACAGGACAAGTGGGAAACACCATATATTTT.

The CDR3 here is CASSPARGGNEQFF. In DNA form, the CDR3 reads TGTGCCAGCAGCCCGGCAAGGGGCGGGAATGAGCAGTTCTTC. This chain uses TRBV12-3 or TRBV12-4 with TRBJ2-1; TRBD1 or TRBD2 may be the D gene (5 bases each). V dropped 6 bases and J dropped 7 bases, with 16 bases sitting between them. The CDR3 is 14 amino acids.

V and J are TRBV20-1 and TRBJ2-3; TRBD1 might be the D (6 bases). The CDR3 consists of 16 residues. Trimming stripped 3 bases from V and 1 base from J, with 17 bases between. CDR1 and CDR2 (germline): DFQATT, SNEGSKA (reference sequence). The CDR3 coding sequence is TGCAGTGCTAGTGGAGACGGGACATCCGGCACAGATACGCAGTATTTT. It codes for CSASGDGTSGTDTQYF.

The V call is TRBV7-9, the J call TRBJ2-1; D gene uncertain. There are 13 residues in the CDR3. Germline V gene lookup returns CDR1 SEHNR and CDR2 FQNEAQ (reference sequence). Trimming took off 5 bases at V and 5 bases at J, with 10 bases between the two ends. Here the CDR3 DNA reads TGTGCCAGCAGCCCCCGGGTGGACAATGAGCAGTTCTTC. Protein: CASSPRVDNEQFF.

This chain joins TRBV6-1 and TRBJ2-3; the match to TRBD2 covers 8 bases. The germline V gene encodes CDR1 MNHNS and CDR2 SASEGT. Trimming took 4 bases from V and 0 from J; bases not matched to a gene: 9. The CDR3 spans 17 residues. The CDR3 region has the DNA TGTGCCAGCAGTGCCTACCTTGGCGGGGGGAGCACAGATACGCAGTATTTT. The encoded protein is CASSAYLGGGSTDTQYF.

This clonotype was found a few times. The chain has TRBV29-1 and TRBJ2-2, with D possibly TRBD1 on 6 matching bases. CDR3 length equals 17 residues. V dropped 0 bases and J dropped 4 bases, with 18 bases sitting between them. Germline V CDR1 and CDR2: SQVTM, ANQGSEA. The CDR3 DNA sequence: TGCAGCGTTGAAGATTTAGTCGTCAGGGGTGGCACCGGGGAGCTGTTTTTT. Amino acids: CSVEDLVVRGGTGELFF.

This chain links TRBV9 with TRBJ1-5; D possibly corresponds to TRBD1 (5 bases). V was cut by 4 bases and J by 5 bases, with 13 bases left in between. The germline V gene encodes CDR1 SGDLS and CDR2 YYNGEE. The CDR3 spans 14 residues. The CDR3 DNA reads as TGTGCCAGCAGCCCCGGGACGGCACATCAGCCCCAGCATTTT. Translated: CASSPGTAHQPQHF.

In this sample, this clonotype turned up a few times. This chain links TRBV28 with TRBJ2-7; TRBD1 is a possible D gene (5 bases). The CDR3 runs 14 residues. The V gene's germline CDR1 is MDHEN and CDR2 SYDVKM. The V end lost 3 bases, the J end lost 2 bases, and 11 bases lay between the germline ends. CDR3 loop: CASSFDSLAYEQYF. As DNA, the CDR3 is TGTGCCAGCAGTTTCGACAGTCTAGCCTACGAGCAGTACTTC.

The CDR3 DNA reads TGTGCCAGCAGCTTAGCAGGCATGAGCAATCAGCCCCAGCATTTT. Translating gives CASSLAGMSNQPQHF. This chain links TRBV7-2 with TRBJ1-5; D is undetermined. Germline lookup yields CDR1 SGHTA and CDR2 FQGNSA. The germline V and J ends were trimmed by 0 bases and 1 base, with 7 bases remaining between them. CDR3 length equals 15 residues.

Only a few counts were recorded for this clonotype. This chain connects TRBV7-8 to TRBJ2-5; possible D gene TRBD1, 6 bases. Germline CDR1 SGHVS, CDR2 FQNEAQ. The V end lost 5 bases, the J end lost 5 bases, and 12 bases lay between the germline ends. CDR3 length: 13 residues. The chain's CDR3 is CASSHRAVETQYF. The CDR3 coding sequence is TGTGCCAGCAGCCACAGGGCGGTGGAGACCCAGTACTTC.

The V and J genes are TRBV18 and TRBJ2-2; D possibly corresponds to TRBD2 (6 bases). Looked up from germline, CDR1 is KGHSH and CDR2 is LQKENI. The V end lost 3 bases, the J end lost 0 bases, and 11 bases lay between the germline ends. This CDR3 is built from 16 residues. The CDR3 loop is CASSPGGTANTGELFF. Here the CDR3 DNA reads TGTGCCAGCTCACCCGGGGGAACCGCGAACACCGGGGAGCTGTTTTTT.

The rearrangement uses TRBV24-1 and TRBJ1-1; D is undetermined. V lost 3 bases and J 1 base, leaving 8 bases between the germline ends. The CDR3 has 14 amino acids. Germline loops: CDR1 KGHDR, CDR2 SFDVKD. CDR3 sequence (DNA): TGTGCCACCAGTGATGGAATAGGGAACACTGAAGCTTTCTTT. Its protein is CATSDGIGNTEAFF.

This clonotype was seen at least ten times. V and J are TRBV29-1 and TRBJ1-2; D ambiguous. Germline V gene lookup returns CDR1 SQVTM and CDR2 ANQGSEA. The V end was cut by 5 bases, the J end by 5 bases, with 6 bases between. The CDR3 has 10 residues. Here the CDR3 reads CSVPGYGYTF. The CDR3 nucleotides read TGCAGCGTTCCGGGGTATGGCTACACCTTC.

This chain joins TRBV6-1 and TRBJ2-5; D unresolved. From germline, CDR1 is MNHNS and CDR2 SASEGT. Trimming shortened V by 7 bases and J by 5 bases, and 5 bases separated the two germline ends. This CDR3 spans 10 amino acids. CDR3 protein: CASIKETQYF. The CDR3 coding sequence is TGTGCCAGCATTAAGGAGACCCAGTACTTC.